This passage covers 14 T cell receptor beta chains from one sample sequenced in a study of T cells in Graves' hyperthyroidism and ophthalmopathy. Regions amplified from RNA transcripts were the TCR beta CDR3 regions. HTBI primers drove first-round RT-PCR of the TCR CDR3. TCRdb fed the multiplex PCR reads into MiXCR, producing one record per CDR3 protein. The data contain around 450,000 distinct CDR3 sequences, roughly an eighth of them singletons. The material sequenced was blood. Receptors originate from a woman aged 18-29 years with Graves' hyperthyroidism.

This clonotype showed up many times. The V call is TRBV10-3, the J call TRBJ2-7; 8 bases map to TRBD2. CDR1 ENHRY and CDR2 SYGVKD come from the germline V gene. The CDR3 is 15 amino acids. The trim removed 6 bases at V and 0 bases at J, leaving 7 bases unmatched. The CDR3 DNA reads as TGTGCCATCAGCCCCGGACTAGCAAACTCCTACGAGCAGTACTTC. Encoded protein: CAISPGLANSYEQYF.

V is TRBV5-1 and J is TRBJ1-1; perhaps TRBD1 as D (5 bases). Trimming pared 0 bases from V and 1 base from J, leaving 10 bases between. The CDR3 covers 15 residues. From germline, CDR1 is SGHRS and CDR2 YFSETQ. CDR3 protein: CASSLELGENTEAFF. The DNA for the CDR3 is TGCGCCAGCAGCTTGGAGTTAGGGGAGAACACTGAAGCTTTCTTT.

This clonotype was seen only a few times. J is TRBJ1-4 and V is TRBV6-2 or TRBV6-3, with 11 bases that match TRBD1. Losses at the gene ends were 5 bases for V and 6 bases for J; bases not matched to a gene: 8. The CDR3 contains 16 residues. Germline values: CDR1 MNHEY, CDR2 SVGEGT. The chain's CDR3 is CASSHPPGQGDEKLFF. CDR3 nucleotide sequence: TGTGCCAGCAGTCACCCTCCGGGACAGGGGGATGAAAAACTGTTTTTT.

The V and J genes are TRBV29-1 and TRBJ1-6; TRBD1 aligns across 7 bases. The germline V gene has CDR1 SQVTM and CDR2 ANQGSEA. The CDR3 is made up of 14 amino acids. V lost 7 bases and J lost 8; bases outside the gene matches: 11. This CDR3 reads CSARQGDGDSPLHF. The CDR3 coding sequence is TGCAGCGCCCGTCAGGGGGATGGGGATTCACCCCTCCACTTT.

This clonotype has more than one count but fewer than ten. This chain uses TRBV9 with TRBJ2-3, with 11 nucleotides matching TRBD2. The V and J ends lost 3 bases and 6 bases, in that order; junction bases with no gene match: 6. The CDR3 spans 15 residues. The germline V gene has CDR1 SGDLS and CDR2 YYNGEE. In nucleotides, the CDR3 is TGTGCCAGCAGCGACACTAGCGGGAGTTTCGATACGCAGTATTTT. Its protein product is CASSDTSGSFDTQYF.

The V gene is TRBV28, the J gene TRBJ1-6, with unresolved D. The CDR3 sequence is 12 residues long. V gave up 4 bases and J gave up 9 bases, with 7 bases separating them. CDR1 is MDHEN, CDR2 SYDVKM, per germline. CDR3 sequence: CASSWVSSPLHF. The CDR3 DNA reads TGTGCCAGCAGTTGGGTCTCTTCACCCCTCCACTTT.

This clonotype was detected ten times or more. The V call is TRBV7-9, the J call TRBJ2-7; 14 positions match TRBD2. The CDR3 is made up of 17 amino acids. V lost 4 bases, J lost 4 bases, and 9 bases stayed unmatched. Germline assignment: CDR1 SEHNR and CDR2 FQNEAQ (reference sequence). This chain's CDR3 is CASSSPGLAGEGYEQYF. CDR3 sequence (DNA): TGTGCCAGCAGCTCGCCGGGACTAGCGGGAGAGGGTTACGAGCAGTACTTC.

The V and J genes are TRBV28 and TRBJ2-2, with a possible D match to TRBD2 (5 bases). The CDR3 extends over 12 amino acids. CDR1 and CDR2 from the germline V gene are MDHEN and SYDVKM. V was shortened by 11 bases and J by 10 bases, with 17 bases between the two germline ends. DNA for the CDR3: TGTGCCCACCGGGGTATCAGTACGGAGCTGTTTTTT. As protein: CAHRGISTELFF.

This clonotype was seen repeatedly, ten times or more. The chain joins TRBV5-4 to TRBJ2-7; no firm D call. V lost 5 bases, J lost 6 bases, and 15 bases lay in between. The CDR3 extends over 13 amino acids. The V gene's germline CDR1 is SGHNT and CDR2 YYREEE (reference sequence). CDR3 DNA sequence: TGTGCCAGCAGGGATCAGCTAGGCTCCGAGCAGTACTTC. As protein: CASRDQLGSEQYF.

This clonotype was found a few times. This could be a read error, since a much larger clone is one nucleotide away. The chain links TRBV11-2 to TRBJ1-2; 7 bases are shared with TRBD1. This CDR3 has 14 residues. The germline CDR1 and CDR2 sequences are SGHAT and FQNNGV. V lost 4 bases, J lost 1 base, and 3 bases stayed unmatched. The CDR3 is CASSSGQFNYGYTF. CDR3 sequence (DNA): TGTGCCAGCAGCTCGGGACAGTTTAACTATGGCTACACCTTC.

With respect to this clonotype: A single base separates this from a much larger clone, so it may be a read error. This rearrangement joins TRBV7-2 to TRBJ1-2; 9 nucleotides agree with TRBD1. The CDR3 runs 15 residues. From germline, CDR1 is SGHTA and CDR2 FQGNSA. The CDR3 protein is CASSLADRGNYSYTF. CDR3 coding DNA: TGTGCCAGCAGCCTCGCGGACAGGGGTAACTATAGCTACACCTTC. Full variable domain (rest looked up from reference TRBV7-2 and TRBJ1-2): GAGVSQSPSNKVTEKGKDVELRCDPISGHTALYWYRQSLGQGLEFLIYFQGNSAPDKSGLPSDRFSAERTGGSVSTLTIQRTQQEDSAVYLCASSLADRGNYSYTFGSGTRLTVV.

V is TRBV7-2 and J is TRBJ1-5; no firm D call. CDR3 length: 16 residues. Germline CDR1 SGHTA, CDR2 FQGNSA. The germline V and J ends were trimmed by 2 bases and 1 base, with 12 bases remaining between them. In DNA form, the CDR3 reads TGTGCCAGCAGCTTATTTCCCCCGGAAAGCAATCAGCCCCAGCATTTT. It encodes CASSLFPPESNQPQHF.

This clonotype has more than one count but fewer than ten. This chain connects TRBV29-1 to TRBJ1-2, with unresolved D. There are 12 residues in the CDR3. Trimming cost V 1 base and J 8 bases, with 11 bases left between them. Germline-derived CDR1 and CDR2 are SQVTM and ANQGSEA. The DNA for the CDR3 is TGCAGCGTTGAAGGCCCAGGTGGCGGCTACACCTTC. Residues: CSVEGPGGGYTF.

V gene TRBV10-3 combines with J gene TRBJ2-2, with 7 bases aligning to TRBD2. V was pared by 6 bases and J by 2 bases, with 6 bases of the junction left unmatched. CDR1 and CDR2 from the germline V gene are ENHRY and SYGVKD. The CDR3 covers 15 residues. The DNA for the CDR3 is TGTGCCATCAGCGTGCTAGCGGCAAACACCGGGGAGCTGTTTTTT. Encoded protein: CAISVLAANTGELFF.